Many counts were recorded for the clone carrying this TCR beta chain. Its antigen remains unidentified. The cohort's ophthalmopathy patients, a group with duration under 3 months, had a Clinical Activity Score of at least 3 and a NOSPECS grade of at least 4. Uncontrolled infection, other autoimmune disease, pregnancy or lactation barred patients from enrollment. This sample stems from a study of T cells in Graves' hyperthyroidism and ophthalmopathy. Study-wide results and caveats: Most thyroid clonotypes that were expanded above 0.001 also turned up in blood.

The CDR3 totals 14 residues. V was cut by 5 bases and J by 4 bases, with 14 bases left in between. Germline V gives CDR1 SGHAT, CDR2 FQNNGV. It was RNA transcripts that yielded the amplified TCR beta CDR3 regions. Researchers ran a first-round RT-PCR on the TCR CDR3 using the HTBI primer set. TCRdb called the multiplex PCR reads again in MiXCR, with one record for every CDR3 protein. The sample lists more than 350,000 distinct CDR3 sequences, roughly 15% seen once, with around a fifth in the top ten. The material sequenced was blood. This chain links TRBV11-2 with TRBJ1-2; D call uncertain. The receptor comes from a woman younger than 45 with Graves' ophthalmopathy. The CDR3 region has the DNA TGTGCCAGCAGCCCTCTACGGACCGTCTATGGCTACACCTTC. Amino acids: CASSPLRTVYGYTF. Based on the CDR3 plus reference TRBV11-2 and TRBJ1-2, the full variable domain is EAGVAQSPRYKIIEKRQSVAFWCNPISGHATLYWYQQILGQGPKLLIQFQNNGVVDDSQLPKDRFSAERLKGVDSTLKIQPAKLEDSAVYLCASSPLRTVYGYTFGSGTRLTVV.